Reported below is one T cell receptor (beta chain). CDR3 length equals 14 residues. Per germline, CDR1 KGHSH and CDR2 LQKENI. V lost 3 bases, J lost 6 bases, and 5 bases stayed unmatched. The data were obtained in a study of cytomegalovirus exposure and HLA in healthy donors. Primers: 60 Vbeta forward and 13 Jbeta reverse. Produced via immunoSEQ multiplex PCR; TCRdb's table is partial and in-frame only. Of 110,000 to 150,000 clones listed, under 80% are singletons. The rearrangement links TRBV18 to TRBJ1-1; the match to TRBD1 covers 9 bases. This clonotype was obtained from a man between 18 and 35 years old in good health and CMV-seropositive. Material for sequencing was PBMCs. The CDR3, as DNA: TGTGCCAGCTCACCCCGGGACAGGGTCCCTGAAGCTTTCTTT. Protein sequence: CASSPRDRVPEAFF.